Below are 26 T cell receptor beta chains sequenced from a single sample in a study of blood T cell repertoires in COVID-19. The protocol was immunoSEQ multiplex PCR, while the TCRdb copy is restricted to in-frame clones and leaves out a portion. Of approximately 7,600 clones in the sample, around 90% were seen once. Input material: peripheral blood. The receptors derive from a human donor in a cohort sampled during active COVID-19.

The chain uses TRBV24-1 and TRBJ2-1, with 12 positions matching TRBD2. In germline, CDR1 is KGHDR, CDR2 SFDVKD. The trim removed 3 bases at V and 4 bases at J, leaving 15 bases unmatched. CDR3 length: 20 residues. The CDR3 region has the DNA TGTGCCACCAGTGATCGGACAGGTGGGACTAGCGGGCTTCGTTACAATGAGCAGTTCTTC. This codes for CATSDRTGGTSGLRYNEQFF.

This chain links TRBV4-2 with TRBJ2-1, with 8 bases matching TRBD2. V trimming: 6 bases; J trimming: 0 bases; junction bases outside the gene matches: 7. Germline V gives CDR1 LGHNA, CDR2 YNFKEQ. This CDR3 has 16 amino acids. The CDR3 DNA is TGTGCCAGCAGGCTGTCGGGGGGGAGCTCCTACAATGAGCAGTTCTTC. Protein product: CASRLSGGSSYNEQFF.

The V and J genes are TRBV20-1 and TRBJ2-3; TRBD2 aligns across 11 bases. V trimming: 3 bases; J trimming: 0 bases; junction bases outside the gene matches: 2. Germline loops: CDR1 DFQATT, CDR2 SNEGSKA (reference sequence). This CDR3 has 15 amino acids. DNA for the CDR3: TGCAGTGCTAGTCGGACTAGCGGGAGCACAGATACGCAGTATTTT. Residues: CSASRTSGSTDTQYF.

The J gene is TRBJ2-7, the V gene TRBV27; 9 bases match TRBD1. From germline, CDR1 is MNHEY and CDR2 SMNVEV (reference sequence). V trimming: 6 bases; J trimming: 5 bases; junction bases outside the gene matches: 11. The CDR3 contains 15 residues. CDR3 loop: CASRHTGGPLHEQYF. DNA for the CDR3: TGTGCCAGCAGACACACAGGGGGCCCTCTCCACGAGCAGTACTTC.

This clone was detected only a few times. This chain connects TRBV7-8 to TRBJ2-5, with D perhaps matching TRBD1 (6 bases). Germline V gene sequence: CDR1 SGHVS, CDR2 FQNEAQ. The CDR3 runs to 14 residues. V dropped 4 bases and J dropped 2 bases, with 11 bases sitting between them. CDR3 in DNA: TGTGCCAGCAGCTCCTACACAGGGCAAGAGACCCAGTACTTC. Translating gives CASSSYTGQETQYF.

This chain joins TRBV6-5 and TRBJ2-5; D uncertain. CDR1 and CDR2 (germline): MNHEY, SVGAGI. V lost 0 bases to trimming and J lost 5 bases, with 10 bases between them. The CDR3 is made up of 14 amino acids. CDR3 in DNA: TGTGCCAGCAGTTACTCGTGGCAGGTGGAGACCCAGTACTTC. Its protein is CASSYSWQVETQYF.

The J gene is TRBJ2-3, the V gene TRBV19; TRBD2 might be the D (6 bases). The CDR3 extends over 14 amino acids. Germline-derived CDR1 and CDR2 are LNHDA and SQIVND (reference sequence). V dropped 6 bases and J dropped 0 bases, with 10 bases sitting between them. The CDR3 bases are TGTGCCAGTAGGGCTAGCGATAGCACAGATACGCAGTATTTT. This sequence encodes CASRASDSTDTQYF.

The chain carries TRBV27 and TRBJ1-5, with 8 bases identical to TRBD1. This CDR3 region has 16 residues. Looked up from germline, CDR1 is MNHEY and CDR2 is SMNVEV (reference sequence). Losses at the gene ends were 5 bases for V and 8 bases for J; bases not matched to a gene: 14. Written as DNA, the CDR3 is TGTGCCAGCAGTCCCTGGACAGGGCGGAATTATGAGCCCCAGCATTTT. Translated: CASSPWTGRNYEPQHF.

The chain is built from TRBV5-1 and TRBJ2-1; possible D gene TRBD2, 5 bases. Germline CDR1 and CDR2: SGHRS and YFSETQ. The CDR3 totals 11 residues. V was trimmed by 4 bases and J by 10 bases, leaving 9 bases between them. The CDR3 nucleotides are TGCGCCAGCAGCCAAACTAGGGAGCAGTTCTTC. It codes for CASSQTREQFF.

The CDR3 loop is CASSYYRGNEQFF. CDR3 nucleotides: TGTGCCAGCAGTTACTACAGGGGAAATGAGCAGTTCTTC. This chain connects TRBV12-3 or TRBV12-4 to TRBJ2-1; 7 nucleotides match TRBD1. The CDR3 is made up of 13 amino acids. With 4 bases clipped from V and 7 bases from J, the junction kept 4 bases outside the gene matches.

V gene TRBV9 combines with J gene TRBJ2-7; D possibly corresponds to TRBD1 (6 bases). Germline assignment: CDR1 SGDLS and CDR2 YYNGEE. The V end lost 10 bases, the J end lost 0 bases, and 14 bases lay between the germline ends. The CDR3 sequence is 13 residues long. In nucleotides, the CDR3 is TGTGCCCGACCGGACAGAAGCTCCTACGAGCAGTACTTC. Translated: CARPDRSSYEQYF. Combining the CDR3 with reference TRBV9 and TRBJ2-7 gives the whole variable domain DSGVTQTPKHLITATGQRVTLRCSPRSGDLSVYWYQQSLDQGLQFLIQYYNGEERAKGNILERFSAQQFPDLHSELNLSSLELGDSALYFCARPDRSSYEQYFGPGTRLTVT.

The rearrangement joins TRBV6-5 to TRBJ1-2; 7 nucleotides match TRBD1. Germline-derived CDR1 and CDR2 are MNHEY and SVGAGI. This CDR3 contains 15 residues. J lost 4 bases, V lost 6 bases, and 11 bases had no gene match. CDR3 in amino acids: CASRAGTVFIYGYTF. CDR3 coding DNA: TGTGCCAGCAGAGCCGGGACAGTTTTTATCTATGGCTACACCTTC.

The chain recombines TRBV6-6 with TRBJ2-1, with 14 bases fitting TRBD2. Germline V gene lookup returns CDR1 MNHNY and CDR2 SVGAGI (reference sequence). The CDR3 length is 17 residues. Trimming took 5 bases from V and 2 from J; bases not matched to a gene: 5. The CDR3 spells CASSPQGLAGAYNEQFF. For the CDR3, the DNA is TGTGCCAGCAGTCCCCAGGGACTAGCGGGGGCCTACAATGAGCAGTTCTTC.

The genes are TRBV3-1 (or the pseudogene TRBV3-2) and TRBJ2-2; a possible D gene is TRBD1 (6 bases). V dropped 3 bases and J dropped 5 bases, with 7 bases sitting between them. The CDR3 runs to 13 residues. Germline V gene sequence: CDR1 LGHDT, CDR2 YNNKEL (reference sequence). CDR3 loop: CASSQQGTGELFF. CDR3 DNA: TGTGCCAGCAGCCAGCAGGGGACCGGGGAGCTGTTTTTT.

The genes are TRBV4-1 and TRBJ1-4, with 9 bases lining up with TRBD1. The CDR3 contains 13 residues. In germline, CDR1 is MGHRA, CDR2 YSYEKL. Unmatched junction bases numbered 2, after V lost 4 bases and J lost 8 bases. The CDR3: CASSRDRVEKLFF. CDR3 sequence (DNA): TGCGCCAGCAGCCGGGACAGGGTCGAAAAACTGTTTTTT.

The chain couples TRBV11-2 to TRBJ2-1; D not resolved. Trimming took 3 bases from V and 6 from J, leaving 3 bases between them. Germline assignment: CDR1 SGHAT and CDR2 FQNNGV. CDR3 length: 11 residues. This chain's CDR3 is CASSFGNEQFF. CDR3 sequence (DNA): TGTGCCAGCAGCTTCGGCAATGAGCAGTTCTTC.

The J gene is TRBJ2-3, the V gene TRBV10-1; no reliable D call. Germline-derived CDR1 and CDR2 are WNHNN and SYGVQD (reference sequence). V lost 3 bases, J lost 2 bases, and 9 bases lay in between. The CDR3 is 14 residues long. The CDR3, as DNA: TGCGCCAGCAGTGATGACCACTACACAGATACGCAGTATTTT. Amino acids: CASSDDHYTDTQYF.

This chain links TRBV5-1 with TRBJ2-7; 11 bases agree with TRBD2. The germline gives CDR1 SGHRS, CDR2 YFSETQ. The CDR3 consists of 15 residues. J lost 1 base, V lost 4 bases, and 4 bases had no gene match. CDR3 residues: CASSEGTSGSYEQYF. The CDR3 region has the DNA TGCGCCAGCAGCGAAGGGACTAGCGGATCCTACGAGCAGTACTTC.

V usage is TRBV28 and J usage is TRBJ2-7; 7 bases are a match to TRBD2. V shed 6 bases and J 8 bases; nucleotides not matched to a gene: 4. Germline values: CDR1 MDHEN, CDR2 SYDVKM. The length of the CDR3 is 11 residues. The CDR3 DNA follows: TGTGCCAGCAGCATCGGGGGGAAGCAGTACTTC. Protein: CASSIGGKQYF.

This chain joins TRBV11-2 and TRBJ1-5, with a tentative D call TRBD1 (6 bases). CDR1 SGHAT and CDR2 FQNNGV come from the germline V gene. Trimming removed 6 bases from V and 3 bases from J, with 15 bases in between. CDR3 length: 15 residues. This chain's CDR3 is CASSTGQSPNQPQHF. CDR3 sequence (DNA): TGTGCCAGCAGTACCGGACAGTCACCCAATCAGCCCCAGCATTTT.

The chain carries TRBV27 and TRBJ2-1; weak D call: TRBD2 (6 bases). Germline V lookup: CDR1 MNHEY, CDR2 SMNVEV (reference sequence). This CDR3 comprises 13 residues. V lost 10 bases and J lost 7, with 17 bases in between. The CDR3 loop reads CATSRRAGNEQFF. DNA for the CDR3: TGTGCCACATCCCGGAGGGCCGGTAATGAGCAGTTCTTC.

This rearrangement joins TRBV7-8 to TRBJ1-1, with TRBD1 as a possible D gene (6 bases). In germline, CDR1 is SGHVS, CDR2 FQNEAQ. Between the trimmed V and J ends, which lost 1 base and 11 bases, there was a span of 17 bases. The CDR3 totals 14 residues. As DNA, the CDR3 is TGTGCCAGCAGCTTAGGAGCAGGGGTCAGTACGGCTTTCTTT. Translating it yields CASSLGAGVSTAFF. The variable domain in full, with the rest retrieved from reference TRBV7-8 and TRBJ1-1, is GAGVSQSPRYKVAKRGQDVALRCDPISGHVSLFWYQQALGQGPEFLTYFQNEAQLDKSGLPSDRFFAERPEGSVSTLKIQRTQQEDSAVYLCASSLGAGVSTAFFGQGTRLTVV.

V gene TRBV10-3 combines with J gene TRBJ2-1, with TRBD2 matching over 7 bases. The CDR3 length is 15 residues. Germline-derived CDR1 and CDR2 are ENHRY and SYGVKD. The J segment lost 4 bases and the V segment lost 2 bases, leaving 5 bases of the junction unmatched. CDR3 in amino acids: CAISESSGPYNEQFF. CDR3 nucleotide sequence: TGTGCCATCAGTGAGAGTAGCGGGCCTTACAATGAGCAGTTCTTC.

This clone occurred once. The rearrangement uses TRBV4-2 and TRBJ2-4; TRBD2 aligns across 13 bases. Germline assignment: CDR1 LGHNA and CDR2 YNFKEQ. CDR3 length equals 18 residues. J lost 7 bases, V lost 1 base, and 10 bases had no gene match. The CDR3 sequence is CASSQGQLAGGPMNIQYF. The DNA for the CDR3 is TGTGCCAGCAGCCAAGGACAACTAGCGGGAGGGCCCATGAACATTCAGTACTTC.

This chain joins TRBV5-4 and TRBJ2-7; 9 nucleotides align to TRBD2. Germline V gene sequence: CDR1 SGHNT, CDR2 YYREEE (reference sequence). With 1 base clipped from V and 2 bases from J, the junction kept 7 bases outside the gene matches. The CDR3 is 16 amino acids. CDR3 DNA sequence: TGTGCCAGCAGCTTGTTGTCTAGCGGGGACCCCTACGAGCAGTACTTC. Residues: CASSLLSSGDPYEQYF.

There are a few counts of this clone. The gene calls are TRBV19 and TRBJ2-2; 7 nucleotides agree with TRBD2. The V segment lost 1 base and the J segment 2 bases; nucleotides outside the gene matches: 1. The germline V gene has CDR1 LNHDA and CDR2 SQIVND (reference sequence). This CDR3 region has 15 residues. CDR3 coding DNA: TGTGCCAGTAGTATAGCGGGAGGTAACACCGGGGAGCTGTTTTTT. It specifies CASSIAGGNTGELFF.